Below, 13 T cell receptor beta chains from the same sample are listed, as sequenced in a study of T cells in Graves' hyperthyroidism and ophthalmopathy (dated by TCRdb to the late 2010s). Receptor amplification or capture employed multiplex PCR. Sequenced on an Illumina HiSeq 2000. Amplification of TCR beta CDR3 regions was carried out from RNA transcripts. For the first round of RT-PCR on the TCR CDR3, the HTBI primer set was used together with the Qiagen OneStep RT-PCR kit. The public reads were quality trimmed at Q25 with fastp and then assembled into clones with MiXCR by TCRdb, keeping productive beta chains. Entries are consolidated by CDR3 protein sequence, retaining the most common genes and DNA. This sample holds 500,000 to 650,000 distinct CDR3 sequences; roughly 15% were observed only once. The ten biggest clones cover about 12% of the sample. Specimen: blood. These receptors were taken from a woman between 45 and 65 years old with Graves' ophthalmopathy.

The genes are TRBV24-1 and TRBJ2-3, with 7 bases aligning to TRBD1. Germline V gives CDR1 KGHDR, CDR2 SFDVKD. CDR3 length: 15 residues. V was clipped by 7 bases and J by 5 bases; unmatched bases: 11. Here the CDR3 reads CATSTGARGIDTQYF. Written as DNA, the CDR3 is TGTGCCACCAGCACAGGGGCCAGGGGTATAGATACGCAGTATTTT.

The V and J genes are TRBV7-9 and TRBJ2-5, with 9 bases identical to TRBD2. After removal of 6 bases from V and 4 bases from J, the junction contained 9 bases not matched to a gene. The germline V gene has CDR1 SEHNR and CDR2 FQNEAQ (reference sequence). This CDR3 contains 15 residues. In nucleotides, the CDR3 is TGTGCCAGCAGGCACCCATTAGCGGGAGTAGAGACCCAGTACTTC. It yields the protein CASRHPLAGVETQYF.

There are a few counts of this clonotype. The V call is TRBV6-2 or TRBV6-3, the J call TRBJ2-7, with D perhaps TRBD1 (8 bases). With 4 bases removed from V and 5 bases from J, the gap between germline ends came to 27 bases. This CDR3 spans 18 amino acids. Germline loops: CDR1 MNHEY, CDR2 SVGEGT. The CDR3 spells CASSSPGTNRDRLDEQYF. Written as DNA, the CDR3 is TGTGCCAGCAGTTCCCCGGGGACTAACCGGGACAGGCTCGACGAGCAGTACTTC.

The chain employs TRBV27 and TRBJ1-1; 7 bases match TRBD1. This CDR3 has 15 amino acids. Germline-derived CDR1 and CDR2 are MNHEY and SMNVEV (reference sequence). Trimming took 6 bases from V and 10 from J; bases not matched to a gene: 17. DNA of the CDR3: TGTGCCAGCAGCGCCGGTCCGGGACAGTGGGACGGAGCTTTCTTT. It translates to CASSAGPGQWDGAFF.

This clonotype was found many times. CDR3 bases: TGTGCCAGCTCACCACCGAGTGGAACAGATACGCAGTATTTT. Translating it yields CASSPPSGTDTQYF. This chain joins TRBV18 and TRBJ2-3, with D unresolved. Trimming shortened V by 0 bases and J by 3 bases, and 7 bases separated the two germline ends. Germline CDR1 KGHSH, CDR2 LQKENI. The CDR3 has 14 residues.

This clonotype was detected ten times or more. The rearrangement uses TRBV14 and TRBJ2-3; 7 bases agree with TRBD2. The V and J ends lost 0 bases and 2 bases, in that order; junction bases with no gene match: 8. Germline CDR1 SGHDN, CDR2 FVKESK. The CDR3 is made up of 17 amino acids. The CDR3 region is CASSQEVASGHTDTQYF. CDR3 nucleotides: TGTGCCAGCAGCCAAGAGGTGGCTAGCGGCCACACAGATACGCAGTATTTT.

This clonotype was observed at least ten times. The V gene is TRBV30, the J gene TRBJ1-5; no clear D gene. The germline V and J ends were trimmed by 0 bases and 1 base, with 4 bases remaining between them. This CDR3 has 13 residues. CDR1 GTSNPN and CDR2 SVGIG come from the germline V gene (reference sequence). The CDR3 sequence is CAWSVDSNQPQHF. CDR3 coding DNA: TGTGCCTGGAGTGTTGACAGCAATCAGCCCCAGCATTTT. Looking up the rest from reference TRBV30 and TRBJ1-5 gives the full variable domain: SQTIHQWPATLVQPVGSPLSLECTVEGTSNPNLYWYRQAAGRGLQLLFYSVGIGQISSEVPQNLSASRPQDRQFILSSKKLLLSDSGFYLCAWSVDSNQPQHFGDGTRLSIL.

This clonotype has at least ten counts. The chain recombines TRBV20-1 with TRBJ1-5; TRBD1 aligns across 11 bases. J gave up 6 bases and V 1 base, and 8 bases lay outside the gene matches. The CDR3 length is 16 residues. CDR1 DFQATT and CDR2 SNEGSKA come from the germline V gene (reference sequence). DNA of the CDR3: TGCAGTGCTAGAGCCGTGGGACAGGGGGACGTTCAGCCCCAGCATTTT. Amino acids: CSARAVGQGDVQPQHF.

This clonotype was observed many times. J is TRBJ2-3 and V is TRBV28, with D maybe TRBD2 (7 bases). The V gene lost 3 bases and the J gene lost 5 bases, with 18 bases spanning the gap. The germline gives CDR1 MDHEN, CDR2 SYDVKM. CDR3 length: 16 residues. CDR3 in DNA: TGTGCCAGCAGTTTGGGGGGCGGCGGGAGAGAAGATACGCAGTATTTT. The encoded protein is CASSLGGGGREDTQYF.

This clonotype was observed many times. The V and J genes are TRBV29-1 and TRBJ2-7; D gene uncertain. With 6 bases removed from V and 3 bases from J, the gap between germline ends came to 18 bases. This CDR3 is 14 amino acids long. Looked up from germline, CDR1 is SQVTM and CDR2 is ANQGSEA. The DNA for the CDR3 is TGCAGCGTGTACACGGGCGGCGGAGACTACGAGCAGTACTTC. Amino acid sequence: CSVYTGGGDYEQYF.

This clonotype came up a few times. An end of the junction does not agree with germline; a read error may underlie this. The V and J genes are TRBV5-1 and TRBJ1-1; D gene unclear. The CDR3 sequence is 11 residues long. Per germline, CDR1 SGHRS and CDR2 YFSETQ. The CDR3 nucleotides read TGCGCCAGCAGCTTGGGGGCTGAAGCTCTCTTT. Its protein is CASSLGAEALF.

The table lists this clonotype with many counts. This chain connects TRBV28 to TRBJ2-1, with D perhaps matching TRBD1 (6 bases). Trimming took 6 bases from V and 4 from J, leaving 19 bases between them. The CDR3 length is 16 residues. Germline V gene sequence: CDR1 MDHEN, CDR2 SYDVKM. In DNA form, the CDR3 reads TGTGCCAGCAGACCCTCCCTGGACAGAGCTTACAATGAGCAGTTCTTC. As protein: CASRPSLDRAYNEQFF.

This clonotype was seen repeatedly, ten times or more. This chain connects TRBV28 to TRBJ2-5; D is unclear. Germline lookup yields CDR1 MDHEN and CDR2 SYDVKM. V was clipped by 3 bases and J by 1 base, with 9 bases between them. There are 14 residues in the CDR3. The CDR3: CASSFISFQETQYF. DNA of the CDR3: TGTGCCAGCAGTTTTATAAGTTTCCAAGAGACCCAGTACTTC.